The 27 T cell receptor beta chains presented below share a single source sample, sequenced in a study of T cells in tumors and immune-related adverse events. TCRdb keeps only in-frame clones here, not all; method: immunoSEQ multiplex PCR. This table holds some 11,000 clones, around 90% found once. The sequenced sample was lymph node tissue, obtained from a patient treated with anti-PD-1 therapy. The receptors stem from a female donor with metastatic renal cell carcinoma.

V and J are TRBV10-2 and TRBJ2-2; D is unclear. The length of the CDR3 is 14 residues. V was shortened by 8 bases and J by 1 base, with 11 bases between the two germline ends. Germline-derived CDR1 and CDR2 are WSHSY and SAAADI. The CDR3 loop reads CASGHYENTGELFF. CDR3 sequence (DNA): TGCGCCAGCGGCCATTATGAGAACACCGGGGAGCTGTTTTTT.

This chain joins TRBV4-3 and TRBJ2-1; D is undetermined. The CDR3 runs to 14 residues. Trimming stripped 1 base from V and 4 bases from J, with 8 bases between. CDR1 and CDR2 (germline): LGHNA, YSLEER. CDR3 nucleotide sequence: TGCGCCAGCAGCCAAGGGTTAGGGTACAATGAGCAGTTCTTC. Protein product: CASSQGLGYNEQFF.

This clone was seen only a few times. This chain links TRBV28 with TRBJ1-4, with D unresolved. V was shortened by 5 bases and J by 8 bases, with 15 bases between the two germline ends. Germline V lookup: CDR1 MDHEN, CDR2 SYDVKM. CDR3 length: 14 residues. The chain's CDR3 is CASSASGLAEKLFF. DNA for the CDR3: TGTGCCAGCAGTGCCTCCGGCTTAGCGGAAAAACTGTTTTTT.

The chain joins TRBV5-8 to TRBJ1-2, with 8 bases lining up with TRBD1. The junction had 7 bases not matched to a gene; V was cut back by 6 bases and J by 3 bases. The CDR3 has 14 residues. From germline, CDR1 is SGHTS and CDR2 YDEGEE. For the CDR3, the DNA is TGTGCCAGCAACCAGGGGGCTAGGTACTATGGCTACACCTTC. Its translation: CASNQGARYYGYTF. Together with reference TRBV5-8 and TRBJ1-2, the CDR3 gives the full variable domain: EAGVTQSPTHLIKTRGQQATLRCSPISGHTSVYWYQQALGLGLQFLLWYDEGEERNRGNFPPRFSGRQFPNYSSELNVNALELEDSALYLCASNQGARYYGYTFGSGTRLTVV.

This chain joins TRBV28 and TRBJ1-2; 9 nucleotides line up with TRBD1. With 3 bases clipped from V and 1 base from J, the junction kept 6 bases outside the gene matches. CDR3 size: 16 residues. CDR1 is MDHEN and CDR2 is SYDVKM in the germline V gene. The chain's CDR3 is CASSLLWDRVNYGYTF. In DNA, the CDR3 is TGTGCCAGCAGTTTGCTGTGGGACAGGGTTAACTATGGCTACACCTTC.

V and J are TRBV19 and TRBJ1-4, with TRBD1 as a possible D gene (6 bases). The CDR3 is 15 residues long. Germline V gene data show CDR1 as LNHDA and CDR2 as SQIVND (reference sequence). With 6 bases removed from V and 4 bases from J, the gap between germline ends came to 15 bases. The CDR3 DNA follows: TGTGCCAGTAGCAACAAACAGGGAGGTAATGAAAAACTGTTTTTT. Translated, it gives CASSNKQGGNEKLFF.

The rearrangement joins TRBV5-1 to TRBJ1-1; no definite D call. The CDR3 extends over 14 amino acids. The V gene lost 4 bases and the J gene lost 0 bases, with 10 bases spanning the gap. The germline V gene encodes CDR1 SGHRS and CDR2 YFSETQ. The CDR3 nucleotides are TGCGCCAGCAGCCCGGCCTCCATGAACACTGAAGCTTTCTTT. Residues: CASSPASMNTEAFF. Together with reference TRBV5-1 and TRBJ1-1, the CDR3 gives the full variable domain: KAGVTQTPRYLIKTRGQQVTLSCSPISGHRSVSWYQQTPGQGLQFLFEYFSETQRNKGNFPGRFSGRQFSNSRSEMNVSTLELGDSALYLCASSPASMNTEAFFGQGTRLTVV.

The V and J genes are TRBV10-3 and TRBJ2-3; 7 bases fit TRBD1. Germline values: CDR1 ENHRY, CDR2 SYGVKD. The CDR3 runs 15 residues. V shed 10 bases and J 3 bases; nucleotides not matched to a gene: 13. This CDR3 is CATVTGQFATDTQYF. CDR3 nucleotides: TGTGCCACCGTAACGGGACAGTTTGCGACAGATACGCAGTATTTT.

This rearrangement joins TRBV5-1 to TRBJ1-1; tentatively, D is TRBD1 (6 bases). The germline CDR1 and CDR2 sequences are SGHRS and YFSETQ. This CDR3 is built from 14 residues. V lost 4 bases, J lost 1 base, and 11 bases lay in between. CDR3 loop: CASSPQTGNTEAFF. CDR3 bases: TGCGCCAGCAGCCCACAGACAGGGAACACTGAAGCTTTCTTT. The full variable domain, with the rest looked up from reference TRBV5-1 and TRBJ1-1, is KAGVTQTPRYLIKTRGQQVTLSCSPISGHRSVSWYQQTPGQGLQFLFEYFSETQRNKGNFPGRFSGRQFSNSRSEMNVSTLELGDSALYLCASSPQTGNTEAFFGQGTRLTVV.

CDR3 bases: TGTGCCAGCAGCGTAGGACAGACCCAGTACTTC. Its translation is CASSVGQTQYF. The chain carries TRBV9 and TRBJ2-5; D not certain. The CDR3 has 11 residues. Germline CDR1 reads SGDLS; CDR2 reads YYNGEE. V lost 0 bases and J 6 bases, leaving 3 bases between the germline ends.

The CDR3 loop is CASSSTSGRLEAFF. In DNA form, the CDR3 reads TGCGCCAGCAGCTCGACGTCGGGACGCCTTGAAGCTTTCTTT. The V and J genes are TRBV5-1 and TRBJ1-1; a possible D gene is TRBD1 (5 bases). CDR1 and CDR2 from the germline V gene are SGHRS and YFSETQ. Trimming pared 3 bases from V and 7 bases from J, leaving 16 bases between. This CDR3 spans 14 amino acids.

This clone was seen a single time. The chain uses TRBV6-6 and TRBJ2-1; 7 nucleotides line up with TRBD2. Losses at the gene ends were 5 bases for V and 0 bases for J; bases not matched to a gene: 7. There are 16 residues in the CDR3. Germline V CDR1 and CDR2: MNHNY, SVGAGI (reference sequence). The CDR3 bases are TGTGCCAGCAGTCCCTATGGCGGGAGCTCCTACAATGAGCAGTTCTTC. Its translation is CASSPYGGSSYNEQFF.

The chain carries TRBV4-1 and TRBJ2-2, with 7 bases lining up with TRBD1. The CDR3 is made up of 16 amino acids. Losses at the gene ends were 5 bases for V and 6 bases for J; bases not matched to a gene: 12. CDR1 is MGHRA, CDR2 YSYEKL, per germline. The CDR3 loop is CASSWEDRDAAGELFF. CDR3 nucleotides: TGCGCCAGCAGCTGGGAAGACAGGGATGCGGCCGGGGAGCTGTTTTTT.

This clone appeared once. The V call is TRBV27, the J call TRBJ2-7; the match to TRBD2 covers 8 bases. V lost 6 bases to trimming and J lost 1 base; unmatched junction nucleotides: 11. CDR1 MNHEY and CDR2 SMNVEV come from the germline V gene (reference sequence). The CDR3 is 16 residues long. In DNA, the CDR3 is TGTGCCAGCAGCCGCAGTGTAGCGGGGCCATCCTACGAGCAGTACTTC. This encodes CASSRSVAGPSYEQYF.

The chain couples TRBV19 to TRBJ2-3, with 7 bases that match TRBD1. With 0 bases clipped from V and 4 bases from J, the junction kept 4 bases outside the gene matches. In germline, CDR1 is LNHDA, CDR2 SQIVND (reference sequence). CDR3 size: 15 residues. Here the CDR3 reads CASSIDTGAADTQYF. CDR3 DNA: TGTGCCAGTAGTATAGACACAGGGGCGGCAGATACGCAGTATTTT. Variable domain in full (rest from reference TRBV19 and TRBJ2-3): DGGITQSPKYLFRKEGQNVTLSCEQNLNHDAMYWYRQDPGQGLRLIYYSQIVNDFQKGDIAEGYSVSREKKESFPLTVTSAQKNPTAFYLCASSIDTGAADTQYFGPGTRLTVL.

The V call is TRBV4-2, the J call TRBJ1-5; weak D call: TRBD1 (5 bases). Per the germline V gene, CDR1 is LGHNA and CDR2 is YNFKEQ. This CDR3 is built from 14 residues. The V gene lost 1 base and the J gene lost 7 bases, with 11 bases spanning the gap. The CDR3 sequence is CASSQARVGQPQHF. In nucleotides, the CDR3 is TGTGCCAGCAGCCAAGCCAGGGTTGGCCAGCCCCAGCATTTT.

This clone was recorded only once. The chain has TRBV13 and TRBJ1-2; possible D gene TRBD1, 6 bases. Trimming removed 3 bases at V and 0 bases at J, with 11 bases between. From germline, CDR1 is PRHDT and CDR2 FYEKMQ (reference sequence). This CDR3 contains 15 residues. DNA for the CDR3: TGTGCCAGCAGCTTTAACAGGGTTTCTAACTATGGCTACACCTTC. Translation: CASSFNRVSNYGYTF.

The chain carries TRBV28 and TRBJ1-5, with 7 nucleotides matching TRBD1. The J segment lost 1 base and the V segment lost 4 bases, leaving 10 bases of the junction unmatched. Looked up from germline, CDR1 is MDHEN and CDR2 is SYDVKM. The CDR3 is 17 amino acids. CDR3: CASSSILQGRSNQPQHF. The CDR3 bases are TGTGCCAGCAGTTCCATTTTACAGGGGCGAAGCAATCAGCCCCAGCATTTT.

The chain carries TRBV19 and TRBJ1-2; a possible D gene is TRBD1 (5 bases). CDR1 is LNHDA, CDR2 SQIVND, per germline (reference sequence). V shed 6 bases and J shed 11 bases, with 28 bases lying between them. The CDR3 has 16 residues. The CDR3, as DNA: TGTGCCAGTAGCCGCCGGGACCGCGTTGCGGCTGTAGGTTACACCTTC. Amino acid sequence: CASSRRDRVAAVGYTF.

J is TRBJ1-1 and V is TRBV7-6, with 10 nucleotides matching TRBD1. Trimming took 5 bases from V and 1 from J; bases not matched to a gene: 4. CDR3 length: 15 amino acids. Germline V gives CDR1 SGHVS, CDR2 FNYEAQ. The CDR3 DNA follows: TGTGCCAGCAGCGTGGGGACAGGGGCGAACACTGAAGCTTTCTTT. It translates to CASSVGTGANTEAFF.

This clone has only one observation. V gene TRBV15 combines with J gene TRBJ2-1; the D gene is possibly TRBD1 (6 bases). There are 13 residues in the CDR3. The germline V gene has CDR1 LNHNV and CDR2 YYDKDF (reference sequence). The V end lost 0 bases, the J end lost 8 bases, and 8 bases lay between the germline ends. For the CDR3, the DNA is TGTGCCACCAGCAGAGATTACAGGGATGAGCAGTTCTTC. Its translation is CATSRDYRDEQFF.

The chain has TRBV6-1 and TRBJ1-5, with TRBD1 matching 7 bases. Per the germline V gene, CDR1 is MNHNS and CDR2 is SASEGT. J lost 6 bases, V lost 4 bases, and 3 bases had no gene match. This CDR3 has 13 amino acids. DNA of the CDR3: TGTGCCAGCAGTGCAGACAGGGTTCAGCCCCAGCATTTT. Its translation is CASSADRVQPQHF.

This chain uses TRBV29-1 with TRBJ1-2; 7 bases map to TRBD1. J gave up 4 bases and V 3 bases, and 5 bases lay outside the gene matches. The CDR3 is 13 amino acids. The germline V gene has CDR1 SQVTM and CDR2 ANQGSEA. CDR3 DNA: TGCAGCGTTGATCAGGGACAGAGCTATGGCTACACCTTC. It encodes CSVDQGQSYGYTF.

The chain joins TRBV5-1 to TRBJ2-5; 9 bases map to TRBD2. The CDR3 runs 19 residues. V lost 0 bases, J lost 3 bases, and 15 bases stayed unmatched. The germline V gene encodes CDR1 SGHRS and CDR2 YFSETQ. The CDR3 loop reads CASSLVGSGSPRREETQYF. DNA for the CDR3: TGCGCCAGCAGCTTGGTAGGTAGCGGGAGTCCCAGAAGAGAAGAGACCCAGTACTTC.

V and J are TRBV4-2 and TRBJ1-3; a possible D gene is TRBD1 (6 bases). Trimming pared 1 base from V and 0 bases from J, leaving 13 bases between. The CDR3 spans 17 residues. Per germline, CDR1 LGHNA and CDR2 YNFKEQ. CDR3 region: CASSQGGGPSSGNTIYF. The CDR3 region has the DNA TGTGCCAGCAGCCAAGGGGGGGGCCCGAGCTCTGGAAACACCATATATTTT.

The V gene is TRBV18, the J gene TRBJ2-2, with a possible D match to TRBD2 (7 bases). This CDR3 spans 16 amino acids. Germline loops: CDR1 KGHSH, CDR2 LQKENI. Trimming took off 3 bases at V and 5 bases at J, with 16 bases between the two ends. The CDR3 DNA is TGTGCCAGCTCACCGTCCCGGGGGGCACGAACCGGGGAGCTGTTTTTT. Encoded protein: CASSPSRGARTGELFF.

The J gene is TRBJ2-7, the V gene TRBV27, with 8 bases that match TRBD2. V was clipped by 8 bases and J by 4 bases; unmatched bases: 19. Germline lookup yields CDR1 MNHEY and CDR2 SMNVEV (reference sequence). CDR3 length: 17 amino acids. CDR3 sequence reads: CASLPRIAGSEIYEQYF. CDR3 nucleotide sequence: TGTGCCAGCTTACCCCGCATAGCGGGAAGCGAGATATACGAGCAGTACTTC.